What follows are 8 T cell receptor beta chains derived from one specimen sequenced in a study of T cells after yellow fever vaccination. TCRdb reprocessed the 5' RACE reads via MiXCR and lists one record per CDR3 protein. This table has 250,000 to 350,000 distinct CDR3 sequences, about 4.5% appearing once. The material sequenced was PBMCs, taken 15 days after the yellow fever booster vaccination. These TCRs come from a man between 18 and 35 years old who received the YFV17D yellow fever vaccine.

This clonotype appeared many times. The rearrangement joins TRBV6-2 or TRBV6-3 to TRBJ2-1, with D perhaps being TRBD1 or TRBD2 (6 bases each). V shed 2 bases and J shed 7 bases, with 12 bases lying between them. Germline-derived CDR1 and CDR2 are MNHEY and SVGEGT. The CDR3 totals 14 residues. DNA for the CDR3: TGTGCCAGCAGTTACGGGGGGACACAAAATGAGCAGTTCTTC. Translation gives CASSYGGTQNEQFF.

This clonotype has at least ten counts. This sequence joins TRBV7-9 and TRBJ2-1, with D unclear. From germline, CDR1 is SEHNR and CDR2 FQNEAQ (reference sequence). CDR3 length: 12 amino acids. V was cut by 2 bases and J by 9 bases, with 8 bases left in between. The CDR3 loop reads CASSLILLEQFF. For the CDR3, the DNA is TGTGCCAGCAGCTTAATCTTGCTTGAGCAGTTCTTC.

This clonotype was counted a few times. This rearrangement joins TRBV3-2 to TRBJ2-7; the table's D gene call, TRBD1, was not cross checked with the DNA. TRBV3-2 is shown as a pseudogene. CDR3 length equals 17 residues. CDR3 bases: TGTGCCAGCAGCCAATTACCGGAACCGGGGGGTCCCTACGAGCAGTACGTC. Its protein is CASSQLPEPGGPYEQYV.

This clonotype appeared a few times. Since a much larger clone is just one base distant, this may be a read error. The chain recombines TRBV28 with TRBJ2-7; 11 positions agree with TRBD1. The CDR3 spans 14 residues. CDR1 MDHEN and CDR2 SYDVKM come from the germline V gene. V lost 4 bases and J lost 3; bases outside the gene matches: 2. CDR3: CASSSGTGGYEQYV. The CDR3, as DNA: TGTGCCAGCAGTTCGGGGACAGGGGGCTACGAGCAGTACGTC.

This clonotype showed up many times. The chain joins TRBV7-2 to TRBJ1-4; D unresolved. CDR1 is SGHTA and CDR2 is FQGNSA in the germline V gene. This CDR3 region has 14 residues. V shed 7 bases and J shed 8 bases, with 17 bases lying between them. The DNA for the CDR3 is TGTGCCAGCAAGCTTGGCCCGGAGGTAGAAAAACTGTTTTTT. Residues: CASKLGPEVEKLFF.

The genes are TRBV5-5 and TRBJ2-3; D remains unclear. Looked up from germline, CDR1 is SGHKS and CDR2 is YYEKEE (reference sequence). The CDR3 loop spans 15 amino acids. V was cut by 6 bases and J by 0 bases, with 14 bases left in between. The CDR3 reads CASNLMAASTDTQYF. CDR3 DNA sequence: TGTGCCAGCAACCTGATGGCTGCTAGCACAGATACGCAGTATTTT. The entire variable domain, with the rest obtained from reference TRBV5-5 and TRBJ2-3, is as follows: DAGVTQSPTHLIKTRGQQVTLRCSPISGHKSVSWYQQVLGQGPQFIFQYYEKEERGRGNFPDRFSARQFPNYSSELNVNALLLGDSALYLCASNLMAASTDTQYFGPGTRLTVL.

The chain combines TRBV20-1 with TRBJ2-7; perhaps TRBD1 as D (6 bases). The CDR3 loop spans 13 amino acids. CDR1 and CDR2 from the germline V gene are DFQATT and SNEGSKA (reference sequence). V lost 3 bases and J lost 3, with 12 bases in between. The CDR3 nucleotides are TGCAGTGCTAGGACAGGAACCCACTACGAGCAGTACTTC. Translated: CSARTGTHYEQYF.

This clonotype was seen at least ten times. The chain uses TRBV20-1 and TRBJ2-3; D may be TRBD2 (6 bases). The V and J ends lost 0 bases and 0 bases respectively, with 7 bases between them. In germline, CDR1 is DFQATT, CDR2 SNEGSKA (reference sequence). CDR3 length equals 14 residues. The CDR3 nucleotides are TGCAGTGCTAGAGATGGGACTAGCACAGATACGCAGTATTTT. Its translation: CSARDGTSTDTQYF.